This TCR beta chain was retrieved from a study of technical replicates of blood from four donors listed by TCRdb under 2017. The library was prepared using the immunoSEQ multiplex PCR assay. TCRdb stores this immuneACCESS table with in-frame sequences only. Part of the clones is absent; in the studies checked, under half of the shortfall reflects unresolved V genes, and no reason is known for the rest. This sample has 75,000 to 90,000 clones in its table, and 90% to 95% of those were observed once. Around 0.4% of the sample is taken by the ten largest. There are 16 amino acids in the CDR3, from cysteine to phenylalanine inclusive. The CDR3 DNA has 48 bases and is translated from base 1. This clone was counted a few times. Its recognized antigen is unknown. Base quality data are lacking; no much larger clone is found one base away.

Material for sequencing was T cells isolated from PBMCs. Recombination linked TRBV21-1 to TRBJ2-3; the table's D call of TRBD1 was not tested on the DNA. TRBV21-1 is reported as a pseudogene. This clonotype was sampled from a human donor in good health. The DNA is as follows: TGTGCCAGCAGCAAAACAGGGGGCAAGGGCACAGATACGCAGTATTTT. Protein translation: CASSKTGGKGTDTQYF.